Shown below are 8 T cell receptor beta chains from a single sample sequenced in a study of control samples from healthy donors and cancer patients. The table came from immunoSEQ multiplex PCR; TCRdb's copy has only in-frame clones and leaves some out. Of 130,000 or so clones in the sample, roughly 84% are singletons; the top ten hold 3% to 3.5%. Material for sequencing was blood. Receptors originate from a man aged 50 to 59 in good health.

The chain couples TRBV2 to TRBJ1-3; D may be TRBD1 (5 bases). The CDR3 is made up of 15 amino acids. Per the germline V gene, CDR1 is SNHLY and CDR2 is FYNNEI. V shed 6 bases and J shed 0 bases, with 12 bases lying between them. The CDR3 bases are TGTGCCAGCAGCCCACAGGTTATCTCTGGAAACACCATATATTTT. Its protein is CASSPQVISGNTIYF.

The CDR3 loop is CASRPGQGAYGYTF. In DNA, the CDR3 is TGTGCCAGCAGACCGGGACAGGGGGCCTATGGCTACACCTTC. The V gene is TRBV6-4, the J gene TRBJ1-2; 12 positions match TRBD1. CDR1 is MRHNA and CDR2 is SNTAGT in the germline V gene. CDR3 length: 14 amino acids. After removal of 6 bases from V and 4 bases from J, the junction contained 3 bases not matched to a gene.

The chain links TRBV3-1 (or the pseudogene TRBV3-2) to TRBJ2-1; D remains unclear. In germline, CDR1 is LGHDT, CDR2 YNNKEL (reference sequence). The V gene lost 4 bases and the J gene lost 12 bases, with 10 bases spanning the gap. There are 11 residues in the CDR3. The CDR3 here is CASSLSGWQFF. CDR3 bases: TGTGCCAGCAGCCTGAGTGGATGGCAGTTCTTC.

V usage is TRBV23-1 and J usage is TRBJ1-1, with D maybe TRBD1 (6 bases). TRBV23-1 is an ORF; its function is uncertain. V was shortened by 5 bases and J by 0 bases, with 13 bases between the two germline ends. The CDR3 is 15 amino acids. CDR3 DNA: TGCGCCAGCAGTACTTTTGGGACATTGAACACTGAAGCTTTCTTT. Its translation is CASSTFGTLNTEAFF.

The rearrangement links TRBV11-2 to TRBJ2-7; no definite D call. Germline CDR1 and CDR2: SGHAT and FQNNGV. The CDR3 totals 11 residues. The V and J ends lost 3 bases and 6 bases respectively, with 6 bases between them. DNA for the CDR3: TGTGCCAGCAGCTTTAAGTTCGAGCAGTACTTC. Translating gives CASSFKFEQYF.

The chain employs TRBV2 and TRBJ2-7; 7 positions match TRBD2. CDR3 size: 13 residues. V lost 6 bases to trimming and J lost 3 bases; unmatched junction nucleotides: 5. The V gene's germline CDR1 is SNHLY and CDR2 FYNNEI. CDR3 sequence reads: CASRGRGHYEQYF. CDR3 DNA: TGTGCCAGCAGGGGGAGGGGCCACTACGAGCAGTACTTC.

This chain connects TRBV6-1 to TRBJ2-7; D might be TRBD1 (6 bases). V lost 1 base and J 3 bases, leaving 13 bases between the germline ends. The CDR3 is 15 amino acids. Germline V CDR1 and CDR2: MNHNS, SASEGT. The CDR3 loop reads CASSEEPGEGYEQYF. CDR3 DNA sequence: TGTGCCAGCAGTGAAGAGCCAGGGGAAGGCTACGAGCAGTACTTC.

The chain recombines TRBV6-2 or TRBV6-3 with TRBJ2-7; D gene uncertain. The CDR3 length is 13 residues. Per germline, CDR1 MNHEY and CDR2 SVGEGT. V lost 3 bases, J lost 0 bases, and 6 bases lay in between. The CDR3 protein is CASSYTASYEQYF. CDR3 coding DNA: TGTGCCAGCAGTTATACCGCCTCCTACGAGCAGTACTTC.